A selection of T cell receptor beta chains follows, all from one sample in a study of blood T cell repertoires in COVID-19. Generated by immunoSEQ multiplex PCR, the TCRdb table keeps only in-frame clones and is missing some. The table lists about 220,000 clones, approximately 78% of them singletons, with less than 6% in the top ten. Sequenced input: peripheral blood. The source is a woman aged 70-85 years with COVID-19, enrolled during active disease. CDR3s include the opening cysteine and the closing phenylalanine or tryptophan. The D gene is left open where the match is weak. Expanded clones get a size class; other rows say once, few or many, or leave the size out.

cdr3_aa cdr3_nt d_call j_call clone_size v_call
CASSLGQGRNTGELFF TGCGCCAGCAGCTTGGGGCAGGGCCGGAACACCGGGGAGCTGTTTTTT . TRBJ2-2 . TRBV5-1
CASGRTDTQYF TGCGCCAGCGGGAGAACAGATACGCAGTATTTT . TRBJ2-3 . TRBV10-2
CASREIRGLSPLHF TGTGCCAGTCGCGAGATCAGGGGGCTGTCACCCCTCCACTTT TRBD1 TRBJ1-6 . TRBV6-5
CASSYSNWGGYTEAFF TGTGCCAGCAGTTACTCGAATTGGGGCGGCTACACTGAAGCTTTCTTT . TRBJ1-1 . TRBV6-2/TRBV6-3
CASSFSGTGAYEQYF TGTGCCAGCAGTTTTTCCGGGACAGGGGCCTACGAGCAGTACTTC TRBD1 TRBJ2-7 few TRBV28
CASSLMSGGGYTGELFF TGTGCCAGCAGCTTAATGTCGGGAGGCGGATACACCGGGGAGCTGTTTTTT TRBD2 TRBJ2-2 . TRBV5-4
CASSSRRAGLLSYEQYF TGTGCCAGCAGTTCCCGAAGAGCGGGCCTTCTCTCCTACGAGCAGTACTTC . TRBJ2-7 . TRBV27
CASRGGTSGVSSYNEQFF TGCGCCAGCAGGGGGGGGACTAGCGGGGTCAGCTCCTACAATGAGCAGTTCTTC TRBD2 TRBJ2-1 few TRBV10-2
CASSFLAGGPETQYF TGTGCCAGCAGCTTTCTCGCGGGAGGCCCAGAAACCCAGTACTTC TRBD2 TRBJ2-5 . TRBV7-8
CASSLGLGQGYEQYF TGTGCCAGCAGCTTAGGCCTGGGACAGGGTTACGAGCAGTACTTC TRBD1 TRBJ2-7 . TRBV7-6
CSASPGIFYEQYF TGCAGCGCCAGTCCCGGGATTTTCTACGAGCAGTACTTC . TRBJ2-7 . TRBV29-1
CASSQSGAYYEQYF TGTGCCAGCAGCCAGAGCGGGGCTTACTACGAGCAGTACTTC TRBD2 TRBJ2-7 . TRBV14
CASSRTVLRNQPQHF TGTGCCAGCAGTCGAACCGTCCTACGGAATCAGCCCCAGCATTTT . TRBJ1-5 . TRBV3-1/TRBV3-2
CASSSGLAGSQETQYF TGTGCCAGCAGTTCGGGACTAGCGGGATCTCAAGAGACCCAGTACTTC TRBD2 TRBJ2-5 . TRBV27
CASSQVRGNGYTF TGCGCCAGCAGCCAAGTCCGGGGAAATGGCTACACCTTC . TRBJ1-2 . TRBV4-1
CASSFSGNSYEQYF TGTGCCAGCAGCTTTTCAGGAAACTCCTACGAGCAGTACTTC . TRBJ2-7 . TRBV11-3
CASSDLGADTQYF TGCGCCAGCAGCGACCTAGGAGCGGATACGCAGTATTTT . TRBJ2-3 . TRBV10-2
CASRPKSGLSTDTQYF TGTGCCAGCAGACCGAAAAGCGGGCTTAGCACAGATACGCAGTATTTT . TRBJ2-3 . TRBV27
CASSASRLGGDEQFF TGTGCCAGCAGCGCTTCGCGGCTCGGGGGGGATGAGCAGTTCTTC TRBD2 TRBJ2-1 . TRBV6-2/TRBV6-3
CASSFKFSGEVITDTQYF TGTGCCAGCAGCTTTAAGTTTTCGGGGGAGGTGATCACAGATACGCAGTATTTT . TRBJ2-3 once TRBV7-9
CASSEGTAGRGYNEQFF TGTGCCAGCAGTGAAGGGACAGCCGGGAGGGGTTACAATGAGCAGTTCTTC . TRBJ2-1 . TRBV28
CASSISEWENTQYF TGTGCCAGTAGTATATCAGAGTGGGAGAATACGCAGTATTTT . TRBJ2-3 . TRBV19
CASGLYQREGYNEQFF TGTGCTAGTGGTTTGTACCAGCGGGAGGGATACAATGAGCAGTTCTTC TRBD2 TRBJ2-1 . TRBV12-5
CASSSPGGVSSYGYTF TGTGCCAGCAGCTCCCCAGGGGGTGTGTCGTCCTATGGCTACACCTTC TRBD1 TRBJ1-2 . TRBV7-2
CASSWTQSYEQYF TGTGCCAGCAGTTGGACTCAATCCTACGAGCAGTACTTC . TRBJ2-7 . TRBV27
CASSLAGDSYNEQFF TGTGCCAGCAGTTTAGCGGGAGACTCCTACAATGAGCAGTTCTTC TRBD2 TRBJ2-1 . TRBV2
CAWPSSGRTNEQYF TGTGCCTGGCCTTCTAGCGGGAGAACCAACGAGCAGTACTTC TRBD2 TRBJ2-7 . TRBV30
CASSTTGLAGAAVTGELFF TGTGCCAGTAGTACAACGGGACTAGCGGGAGCAGCGGTGACCGGGGAGCTGTTTTTT TRBD2 TRBJ2-2 . TRBV19
CASIPSGRGETQYF TGTGCCAGCATCCCATCCGGGAGAGGCGAGACCCAGTACTTC . TRBJ2-5 . TRBV5-6
CATSGAGGMNTEAFF TGTGCCACCAGTGGAGCCGGGGGGATGAACACTGAAGCTTTCTTT . TRBJ1-1 . TRBV24-1